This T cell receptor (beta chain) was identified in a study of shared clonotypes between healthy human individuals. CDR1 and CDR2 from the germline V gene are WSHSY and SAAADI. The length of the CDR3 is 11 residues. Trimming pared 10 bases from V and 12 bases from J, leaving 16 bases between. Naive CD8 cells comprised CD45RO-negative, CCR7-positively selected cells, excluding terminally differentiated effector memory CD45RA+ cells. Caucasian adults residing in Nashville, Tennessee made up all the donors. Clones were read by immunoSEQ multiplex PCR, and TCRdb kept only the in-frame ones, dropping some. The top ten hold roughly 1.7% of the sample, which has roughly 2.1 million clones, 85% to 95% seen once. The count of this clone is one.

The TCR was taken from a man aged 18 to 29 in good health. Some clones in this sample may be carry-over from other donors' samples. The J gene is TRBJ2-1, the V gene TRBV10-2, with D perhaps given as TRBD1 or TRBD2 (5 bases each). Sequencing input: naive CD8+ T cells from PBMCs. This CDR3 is CATEGSLGQFF. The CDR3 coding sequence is TGCGCCACCGAGGGGTCTCTCGGGCAGTTCTTC.